This entry features one T cell receptor (beta chain) sequence. Its cognate antigen is unknown. This entry is derived from a study of T cell responses to AZD1222 COVID-19 vaccine. Study results and caveats: Spike was spanned by vaccine-associated CD4 TCRs, which were dominant at 160-218 and 743-854. With two AZD1222 doses given, Spike-specific TCR breadth and depth both rose. Clonal diversity was possibly underestimated, and white British individuals and females predominated among donors.

The repertoire was sequenced with immunoSEQ multiplex PCR; TCRdb's copy has only in-frame clones and lacks some. The sample has about 93,000 clones, roughly 88% seen once. This CDR3 region has 16 residues. The ends lost 0 bases at V and 4 bases at J; junction bases unmatched: 8. Germline lookup yields CDR1 SGHDT and CDR2 YYEEEE. The V call is TRBV5-6, the J call TRBJ2-3; TRBD2 matches at 7 bases. The sample here was peripheral blood, taken on day 0 of AZD1222 vaccination. The sequence was obtained from an adult in good health. In DNA form, the CDR3 reads TGTGCCAGCAGCTTGGCCGGAGCGGGAAGGGCAGATACGCAGTATTTT. Translated, it gives CASSLAGAGRADTQYF.